A single sample is the source of the 9 T cell receptor beta chains below, sequenced in a study of blood T cell repertoires in COVID-19. The data were produced by immunoSEQ multiplex PCR, yet TCRdb's version contains in-frame clones alone and is incomplete. The sample has under 450,000 clones, about 89% seen once. The sequenced material came from PBMCs or T cells enriched from blood (not recorded which). The receptors stem from a woman in her thirties or forties who had been exposed to COVID-19.

CDR3: CSVAENSYEQYF. The CDR3 DNA reads as TGCAGCGTTGCTGAGAATTCCTACGAGCAGTACTTC. This chain links TRBV29-1 with TRBJ2-7; D is ambiguous. V was trimmed by 4 bases and J by 1 base, leaving 8 bases between them. The CDR3 contains 12 residues. Germline CDR1 reads SQVTM; CDR2 reads ANQGSEA.

This chain connects TRBV28 to TRBJ1-1; possibly TRBD1 for D (5 bases). The ends were cut back, 5 bases at V and 5 bases at J, with 24 bases in the middle. This CDR3 region has 17 residues. CDR1 and CDR2 (germline): MDHEN, SYDVKM. Here the CDR3 DNA reads TGTGCCAGCAGTCTAGATAATAGAGGGGAGGGTTCAACTGAAGCTTTCTTT. Residues: CASSLDNRGEGSTEAFF.

The chain combines TRBV2 with TRBJ1-4; a weak D match, TRBD1 (6 bases). Germline V gene lookup returns CDR1 SNHLY and CDR2 FYNNEI. The CDR3 has 16 amino acids. V dropped 3 bases and J dropped 1 base, with 12 bases sitting between them. The CDR3 DNA reads as TGTGCCAGCAGTGAGCTAGGGGGTGGAACTAATGAAAAACTGTTTTTT. It is translated as CASSELGGGTNEKLFF. Together with reference TRBV2 and TRBJ1-4, the CDR3 gives the full variable domain: EPEVTQTPSHQVTQMGQEVILRCVPISNHLYFYWYRQILGQKVEFLVSFYNNEISEKSEIFDDQFSVERPDGSNFTLKIRSTKLEDSAMYFCASSELGGGTNEKLFFGSGTQLSVL.

The V and J genes are TRBV29-1 and TRBJ1-2; D unresolved. This CDR3 is 12 amino acids long. Germline V gene data show CDR1 as SQVTM and CDR2 as ANQGSEA. V lost 7 bases and J 4 bases, leaving 13 bases between the germline ends. CDR3 sequence (DNA): TGCAGCGCCCAGGCTGGGTCCTATGGCTACACCTTC. Protein product: CSAQAGSYGYTF. Complete variable domain (other parts from reference TRBV29-1 and TRBJ1-2): SAVISQKPSRDICQRGTSLTIQCQVDSQVTMMFWYRQQPGQSLTLIATANQGSEATYESGFVIDKFPISRPNLTFSTLTVSNMSPEDSSIYLCSAQAGSYGYTFGSGTRLTVV.

This clone appeared once. V usage is TRBV7-9 and J usage is TRBJ1-1; 7 bases fit TRBD1. Germline V CDR1 and CDR2: SEHNR, FQNEAQ (reference sequence). The CDR3 consists of 15 residues. J was trimmed by 4 bases and V by 1 base; bases with no gene match: 6. As DNA, the CDR3 is TGTGCCAGCAGCTTAGGGGACAGAACGAGCACTGAAGCTTTCTTT. It specifies CASSLGDRTSTEAFF.

This clone was seen more than once but under ten times. The chain is built from TRBV7-9 and TRBJ2-7; D perhaps matches TRBD1 (5 bases). Trimming took 5 bases from V and 1 from J, leaving 9 bases between them. Germline V gives CDR1 SEHNR, CDR2 FQNEAQ (reference sequence). CDR3 length equals 13 residues. The CDR3 protein is CASSPDRSYEQYF. The CDR3 DNA follows: TGTGCCAGCAGCCCAGACAGATCCTACGAGCAGTACTTC.

The CDR3 protein is CASSIVFGAEYGYTF. The CDR3 DNA is TGTGCCAGTAGTATCGTGTTTGGGGCAGAATATGGCTACACCTTC. The chain has TRBV19 and TRBJ1-2; the D gene is possibly TRBD1 (5 bases). This CDR3 region has 15 residues. V lost 3 bases to trimming and J lost 5 bases, with 16 bases between them. Germline V lookup: CDR1 LNHDA, CDR2 SQIVND (reference sequence).

V gene TRBV18 combines with J gene TRBJ2-1, with TRBD1 matching 7 bases. V lost 3 bases and J lost 8; bases outside the gene matches: 13. The CDR3 is made up of 16 amino acids. Germline CDR1 is KGHSH and CDR2 is LQKENI. Written as DNA, the CDR3 is TGTGCCAGCTCACCCCAATTAACAGGGGCCGGCGATGAGCAGTTCTTC. Translating it yields CASSPQLTGAGDEQFF.

The chain uses TRBV9 and TRBJ2-1; 7 bases agree with TRBD1. Per germline, CDR1 SGDLS and CDR2 YYNGEE. The CDR3 has 13 residues. The trim removed 2 bases at V and 8 bases at J, leaving 4 bases unmatched. The CDR3 loop is CASSVDRADEQFF. For the CDR3, the DNA is TGTGCCAGCAGCGTTGACAGGGCAGATGAGCAGTTCTTC. The full variable domain, with the rest looked up from reference TRBV9 and TRBJ2-1, is DSGVTQTPKHLITATGQRVTLRCSPRSGDLSVYWYQQSLDQGLQFLIQYYNGEERAKGNILERFSAQQFPDLHSELNLSSLELGDSALYFCASSVDRADEQFFGPGTRLTVL.